One sample yielded the 10 T cell receptor beta chains listed below, sequenced in a study of blood T cells in healthy people across ages. Together with a sample-barcoded 5' primer, a J-beta primer mix was included in a second PCR lasting roughly 6 to 12 cycles. Using its own MiXCR run on the 5' RACE reads, TCRdb lists one record per CDR3 protein. The data contain hundreds of thousands of distinct CDR3 sequences, roughly half of them seen just once; the ten biggest clones take up roughly 12%. The sample was blood. All receptors come from a woman aged 80 or over in good health.

This clonotype was picked up a small number of times. The V call is TRBV3-1, the J call TRBJ2-1, with 11 nucleotides matching TRBD1. With V trimmed by 1 base and J by 2 bases, 4 bases remained unmatched. The germline V gene has CDR1 LGHDT and CDR2 YNNKEL (reference sequence). There are 17 residues in the CDR3. CDR3 coding DNA: TGTGCCAGCAGCCAAGGTCGGACAGGGGGCACCTACAATGAGCAGTTCTTC. Protein product: CASSQGRTGGTYNEQFF.

The chain joins TRBV9 to TRBJ2-5, with a tentative D call TRBD1 (6 bases). The J call may be wrong; the DNA end is better matched by TRBJ2-7. Germline loops: CDR1 SGDLS, CDR2 YYNGEE. This CDR3 comprises 13 residues. CDR3 DNA sequence: TGTGCCAGCAGCGGGGACACGCCATACGAGCAGTACTTC. Its translation: CASSGDTPYEQYF.

This clonotype was detected only a few times. The chain joins TRBV2 to TRBJ1-2; TRBD1 agrees at 8 bases. The CDR3 covers 14 residues. V lost 3 bases and J lost 4; bases outside the gene matches: 4. Germline CDR1 SNHLY, CDR2 FYNNEI. The DNA of the CDR3 is TGTGCCAGCAGTGAGGACAGGGATGTCTATGGCTACACCTTC. Translation gives CASSEDRDVYGYTF.

The chain employs TRBV25-1 and TRBJ2-7; D is uncertain. The J call may be faulty, since TRBJ2-4 better matches the DNA end. Germline V CDR1 and CDR2: MGHDK, SYGVNS. This CDR3 has 13 amino acids. The CDR3 spells CASSDLVENIQYF. The CDR3 coding sequence is TGTGCCAGCAGTGACCTGGTTGAAAACATTCAGTACTTC.

Many counts were recorded for this clonotype. The chain couples TRBV7-7 to TRBJ2-1; 12 bases align to TRBD2. CDR3 length equals 17 residues. V was clipped by 4 bases and J by 9 bases; unmatched bases: 13. Germline V lookup: CDR1 SSHAT, CDR2 FNYEAQ (reference sequence). The CDR3 reads CASSSTLLAGGGGEQFF. The CDR3 DNA reads TGTGCCAGCAGCTCTACTTTACTAGCGGGAGGAGGGGGTGAGCAGTTCTTC.

A word on this clonotype: A much bigger clone sits one base away, suggesting this may be a read error. The chain carries TRBV28 and TRBJ2-1; D remains ambiguous. The DNA end is more similar to TRBJ2-7, so the J call may be wrong. This CDR3 is 15 amino acids long. The germline V gene has CDR1 MDHEN and CDR2 SYDVKM. The CDR3 reads CARRSPESSYNEQYF. The CDR3 DNA is TGTGCCAGAAGAAGCCCCGAGAGCTCCTACAATGAGCAGTACTTC.

Details on this clonotype: It may be a read error: a sequence one base away is much more abundant. The V gene is TRBV5-6, the J gene TRBJ2-5; the D gene is possibly TRBD2 (5 bases). The CDR3 is 13 amino acids. Trimming left V 4 bases short and J 11 bases short, with 18 bases between. Germline V gene sequence: CDR1 SGHDT, CDR2 YYEEEE. The CDR3 is CASSLDFGNEQYF. Written as DNA, the CDR3 is TGTGCCAGCAGCCTGGACTTCGGCAATGAGCAGTACTTC. The full variable domain, rest sourced from reference TRBV5-6 and TRBJ2-5, is DAGVTQSPTHLIKTRGQQVTLRCSPKSGHDTVSWYQQALGQGPQFIFQYYEEEERQRGNFPDRFSGHQFPNYSSELNVNALLLGDSALYLCASSLDFGNEQYFGPGTRLLVL.

Many counts were recorded for this clonotype. The chain joins TRBV20-1 to TRBJ2-7; TRBD1 or TRBD2 may be the D gene (5 bases each). There are 15 residues in the CDR3. CDR1 and CDR2 (germline): DFQATT, SNEGSKA (reference sequence). V dropped 3 bases and J dropped 3 bases, with 18 bases sitting between them. Written as DNA, the CDR3 is TGCAGTGCTAGGGGGGATGTTGGTCAGGGCTACGAGCAGTACTTC. Its translation is CSARGDVGQGYEQYF.

Note on this clonotype: A much larger clone differs from this one at a single base, so this may be a read error. The chain links TRBV12-3 or TRBV12-4 to TRBJ2-5; 13 nucleotides match TRBD2. The V gene end was trimmed by 6 bases and the J gene end by 11 bases; junction bases not matched to a gene: 12. The CDR3 totals 15 residues. CDR3 sequence: CASSLTSGRYNEQYF. For the CDR3, the DNA is TGTGCCAGCAGCTTGACTAGCGGGAGGTACAATGAGCAGTACTTC.

The table lists this clonotype with a few counts. The chain couples TRBV6-5 to TRBJ2-5; 12 nucleotides line up with TRBD2. There are 16 residues in the CDR3. Germline CDR1 and CDR2: MNHEY and SVGAGI. The trim removed 5 bases at V and 11 bases at J, leaving 15 bases unmatched. CDR3 sequence reads: CASSPTSGSRKDEQYF. DNA of the CDR3: TGTGCCAGCAGTCCGACTAGCGGGAGCAGGAAGGATGAGCAGTACTTC.